A single sample is the source of the 7 T cell receptor beta chains below, sequenced in a study of blood T cell repertoires in COVID-19. Clones were sequenced by immunoSEQ multiplex PCR, and TCRdb holds only the in-frame ones, with some missing. This sample has about 310,000 clones, with about nine tenths found just once. Sequenced material: PBMCs or T cells enriched from blood (not recorded which). The receptors shown here come from a man aged 55-75 years who had recovered from COVID-19.

The V and J genes are TRBV30 and TRBJ2-7, with 11 bases matching TRBD2. V was clipped by 3 bases and J by 3 bases; unmatched bases: 7. Germline V gene lookup returns CDR1 GTSNPN and CDR2 SVGIG (reference sequence). This CDR3 contains 15 residues. This CDR3 is CAWRRAGTSGYEQYF. The CDR3 region has the DNA TGTGCCTGGAGAAGAGCCGGGACTAGCGGCTACGAGCAGTACTTC.

This clone was observed a few times. The CDR3 sequence is CASSLEQGDGYEQYF. CDR3 nucleotide sequence: TGTGCCAGCAGCTTGGAGCAGGGGGACGGGTACGAGCAGTACTTC. This chain uses TRBV5-4 with TRBJ2-7; 7 bases map to TRBD1. The ends lost 0 bases at V and 4 bases at J; junction bases unmatched: 7. The CDR3 has 15 amino acids. The germline V gene has CDR1 SGHNT and CDR2 YYREEE (reference sequence).

The rearrangement uses TRBV6-5 and TRBJ1-2, with TRBD1 matching over 7 bases. The CDR3 covers 15 residues. The trim removed 8 bases at V and 4 bases at J, leaving 13 bases unmatched. CDR1 and CDR2 from the germline V gene are MNHEY and SVGAGI. Written as DNA, the CDR3 is TGTGCCAGCCATGGACAGGCCTGGGGGAGCTATGGCTACACCTTC. Its translation: CASHGQAWGSYGYTF.

The chain employs TRBV29-1 and TRBJ1-1; D is unresolved. Per germline, CDR1 SQVTM and CDR2 ANQGSEA. The CDR3 covers 13 residues. The ends were cut back, 2 bases at V and 0 bases at J, with 7 bases in the middle. DNA of the CDR3: TGCAGCGTTGAACAGGCGATGAACACTGAAGCTTTCTTT. Encoded protein: CSVEQAMNTEAFF. Using reference TRBV29-1 and TRBJ1-1 for the parts outside the CDR3, the full variable domain is SAVISQKPSRDICQRGTSLTIQCQVDSQVTMMFWYRQQPGQSLTLIATANQGSEATYESGFVIDKFPISRPNLTFSTLTVSNMSPEDSSIYLCSVEQAMNTEAFFGQGTRLTVV.

This sequence joins TRBV4-2 and TRBJ2-7; TRBD1 is a possible D gene (6 bases). Germline lookup yields CDR1 LGHNA and CDR2 YNFKEQ. The ends were cut back, 1 base at V and 4 bases at J, with 14 bases in the middle. The CDR3 covers 15 residues. CDR3 bases: TGTGCCAGCAGCCAAGCCCTCCAGGGGAGTTACGAGCAGTACTTC. It encodes CASSQALQGSYEQYF.

This clone was seen only once. The chain is built from TRBV29-1 and TRBJ2-5, with D perhaps TRBD1 (6 bases). Between the trimmed V and J ends, which lost 7 bases and 1 base, there was a span of 13 bases. The CDR3 runs to 13 residues. Per the germline V gene, CDR1 is SQVTM and CDR2 is ANQGSEA. The CDR3 DNA reads as TGCAGCGGGACGGACAGTTTCCAAGAGACCCAGTACTTC. Residues: CSGTDSFQETQYF.

This sequence joins TRBV5-4 and TRBJ1-1, with D perhaps TRBD1 (5 bases). CDR1 SGHNT and CDR2 YYREEE come from the germline V gene (reference sequence). Between the trimmed V and J ends, which lost 3 bases and 6 bases, there was a span of 18 bases. This CDR3 comprises 15 residues. CDR3 protein: CASSSVIRGGAEAFF. The CDR3 nucleotides read TGTGCCAGCAGCTCCGTAATCCGGGGGGGTGCTGAAGCTTTCTTT.